This T cell receptor (beta chain) was sequenced for a study of T cell changes during pregnancy in multiple sclerosis (dated by TCRdb to between 2018 and 2021). For the study in its entirety: The study examined how the T cell repertoire changed over the course of pregnancy in women with multiple sclerosis.

The receptor library was made with the immunoSEQ multiplex PCR assay. Drawn from immuneACCESS, this table holds only the in-frame rearrangements with V and J called that TCRdb kept. Clones are partly lost; checked studies trace under half to an unresolved V gene and leave the rest unexplained. Present in this sample are 55,000 to 75,000 clones, approximately 93% of which were seen just once. Around 3% of the sample is held by the ten biggest clonotypes. Concerning this clone itself: No cognate antigen has been identified for it. No base qualities exist here, and no much larger clone lies one base off it.

The sequence came from a female donor with multiple sclerosis, enrolled in a pregnancy study. The sequenced sample was CD8+ T cells from peripheral blood mononuclear cells, obtained in the second trimester of pregnancy.

Here is the DNA: TGTGCCACCGCAGTTGGGCGCGAGCAGTACTTC. This is translated as CATAVGREQYF. The sequence links TRBV15 to TRBJ2-7; no D gene call is confident. A distance of 11 bases separates the germline ends of V and J, which lose 8 bases and 6 bases respectively. Including the terminal cysteine and phenylalanine, the CDR3 comprises 11 residues. The CDR3 DNA has 33 bases and is translated from base 1. For CDR1 and CDR2, the germline V gene (reference sequence) lists LNHNV and YYDKDF.